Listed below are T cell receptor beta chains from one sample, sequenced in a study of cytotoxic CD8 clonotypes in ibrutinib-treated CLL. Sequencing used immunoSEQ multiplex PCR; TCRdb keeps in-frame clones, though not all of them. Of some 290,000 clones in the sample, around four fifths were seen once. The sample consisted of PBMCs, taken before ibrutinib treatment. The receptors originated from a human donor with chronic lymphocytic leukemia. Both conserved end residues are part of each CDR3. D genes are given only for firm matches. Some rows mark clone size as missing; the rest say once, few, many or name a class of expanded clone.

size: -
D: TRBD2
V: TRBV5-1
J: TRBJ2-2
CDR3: CASSPDGTSYGELFF
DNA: TGCGCCAGCAGCCCCGACGGGACTAGTTACGGGGAGCTGTTTTTT

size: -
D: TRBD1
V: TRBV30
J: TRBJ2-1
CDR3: CAWSVRWGTVNNEQFF
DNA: TGTGCCTGGAGTGTACGATGGGGGACAGTTAACAATGAGCAGTTCTTC

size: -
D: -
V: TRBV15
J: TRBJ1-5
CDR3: CATSRSGTEYQPQHF
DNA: TGTGCCACCAGCAGAAGCGGGACCGAATATCAGCCCCAGCATTTT

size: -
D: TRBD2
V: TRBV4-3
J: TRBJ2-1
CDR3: CASSQSRLAGGPRSYNEQFF
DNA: TGCGCCAGCAGCCAATCCCGACTAGCGGGAGGGCCTCGGTCCTACAATGAGCAGTTCTTC

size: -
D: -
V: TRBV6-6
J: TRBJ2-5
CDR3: CASTWAVRETQYF
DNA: TGTGCCAGCACGTGGGCAGTCAGGGAGACCCAGTACTTC

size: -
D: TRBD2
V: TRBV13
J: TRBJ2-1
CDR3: CASSLGSGLAGVNEQFF
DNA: TGTGCCAGCAGCTTAGGATCGGGGCTAGCGGGAGTCAATGAGCAGTTCTTC

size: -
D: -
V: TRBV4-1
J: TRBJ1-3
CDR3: CASSQDWGPGNTIYF
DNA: TGCGCCAGCAGCCAAGACTGGGGACCTGGAAACACCATATATTTT

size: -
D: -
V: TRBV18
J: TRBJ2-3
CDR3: CASSPEVTQYF
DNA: TGTGCCAGCTCACCTGAGGTAACGCAGTATTTT

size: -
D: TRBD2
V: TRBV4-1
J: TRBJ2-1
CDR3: CASSQVSGSRNEQFF
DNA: TGCGCCAGCAGCCAAGTTAGCGGGAGCCGAAATGAGCAGTTCTTC

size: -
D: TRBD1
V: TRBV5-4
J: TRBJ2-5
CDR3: CASSLGETGGGETQYF
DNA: TGTGCCAGCAGCTTGGGGGAAACAGGGGGAGGCGAGACCCAGTACTTC

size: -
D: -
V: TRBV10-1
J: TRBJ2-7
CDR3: CASLQRRYEQYF
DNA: TGCGCCAGCCTTCAGCGTAGATACGAGCAGTACTTC

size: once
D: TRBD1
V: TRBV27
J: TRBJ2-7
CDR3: CASWTGTTYEQYF
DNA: TGTGCCAGCTGGACAGGGACGACCTACGAGCAGTACTTC

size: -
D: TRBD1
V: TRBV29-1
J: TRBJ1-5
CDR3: CSVGQGGAEQPQHF
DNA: TGCAGCGTCGGACAGGGGGGGGCAGAACAGCCCCAGCATTTT

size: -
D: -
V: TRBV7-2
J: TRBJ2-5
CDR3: CASSLSLGRASLKTQYF
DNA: TGTGCCAGCAGCTTATCACTAGGAAGGGCCTCTTTGAAGACCCAGTACTTC

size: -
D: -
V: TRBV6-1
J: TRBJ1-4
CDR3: CASSEVRGWEKLFF
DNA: TGTGCCAGCAGTGAAGTCCGGGGATGGGAAAAACTGTTTTTT

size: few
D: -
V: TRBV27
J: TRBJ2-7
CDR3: CASSSVDRYYEQYF
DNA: TGTGCCAGCAGTTCTGTCGACAGATACTACGAGCAGTACTTC

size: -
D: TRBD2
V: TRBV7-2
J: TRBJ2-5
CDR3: CASSRGLAGLKETQYF
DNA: TGTGCCAGCAGCCGCGGACTAGCGGGATTAAAGGAGACCCAGTACTTC

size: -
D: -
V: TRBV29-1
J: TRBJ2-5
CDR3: CSVGAGGETQYF
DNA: TGCAGCGTTGGAGCAGGCGGAGAGACCCAGTACTTC

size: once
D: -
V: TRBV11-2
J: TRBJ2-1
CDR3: CASSSLVGAASYNEQFF
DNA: TGTGCCAGCAGCTCCCTCGTAGGAGCGGCCTCCTACAATGAGCAGTTCTTC

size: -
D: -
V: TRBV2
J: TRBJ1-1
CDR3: CASSLGVNTEAFF
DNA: TGTGCCAGCAGTCTTGGGGTGAACACTGAAGCTTTCTTT

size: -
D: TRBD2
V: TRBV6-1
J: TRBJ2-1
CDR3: CASSGPGSSGRYNEQFF
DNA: TGTGCCAGCAGTGGACCCGGTAGTAGCGGGAGGTACAATGAGCAGTTCTTC

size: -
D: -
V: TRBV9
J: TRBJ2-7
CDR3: CASSGGGGSGDSLPYEQYF
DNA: TGTGCCAGCAGCGGGGGAGGTGGTAGCGGAGACTCTCTCCCCTACGAGCAGTACTTC

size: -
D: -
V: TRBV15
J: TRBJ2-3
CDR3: CATSDKRDTQYF
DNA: TGTGCCACCAGCGACAAGCGAGATACGCAGTATTTT

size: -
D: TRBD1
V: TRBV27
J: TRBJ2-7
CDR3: CASSLLGQGAFGQYF
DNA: TGTGCCAGCAGTTTATTGGGACAGGGAGCATTTGGGCAGTACTTC

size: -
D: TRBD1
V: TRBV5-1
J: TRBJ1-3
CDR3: CASSPDRASGNTIYF
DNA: TGCGCCAGCAGCCCCGACAGGGCCTCTGGAAACACCATATATTTT

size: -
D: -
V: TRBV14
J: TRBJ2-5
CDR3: CASSQEWTAAETQYF
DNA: TGTGCCAGCAGCCAAGAATGGACGGCGGCGGAGACCCAGTACTTC

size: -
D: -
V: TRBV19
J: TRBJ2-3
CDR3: CASSVTDTDTQYF
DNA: TGTGCCAGTAGTGTGACAGACACAGATACGCAGTATTTT

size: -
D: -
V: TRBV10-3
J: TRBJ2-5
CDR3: CAISESGEAAGETQYF
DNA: TGTGCCATCAGTGAGTCGGGAGAAGCGGCGGGGGAGACCCAGTACTTC

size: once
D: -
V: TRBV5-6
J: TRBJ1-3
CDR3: CASSLIVGGLTSGNTIYF
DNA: TGTGCCAGCAGCCTTATAGTCGGTGGGTTGACCTCTGGAAACACCATATATTTT

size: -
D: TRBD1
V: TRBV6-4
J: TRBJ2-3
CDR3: CASKGQGATDTQYF
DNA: TGTGCCAGCAAAGGACAGGGGGCTACAGATACGCAGTATTTT

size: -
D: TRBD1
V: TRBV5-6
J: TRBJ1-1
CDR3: CASSTGTGIMNTEAFF
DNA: TGTGCCAGCAGTACCGGGACAGGTATTATGAACACTGAAGCTTTCTTT

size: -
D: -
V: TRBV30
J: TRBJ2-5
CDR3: CAWSPGGETQYF
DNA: TGTGCCTGGAGTCCAGGCGGGGAGACCCAGTACTTC

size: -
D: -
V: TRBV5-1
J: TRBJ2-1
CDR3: CASSAVGSSYNEQFF
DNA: TGCGCCAGCAGCGCTGTAGGAAGCTCCTACAATGAGCAGTTCTTC

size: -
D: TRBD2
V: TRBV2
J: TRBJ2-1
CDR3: CASSYTLGLAGNNEQFF
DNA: TGTGCCAGCAGCTACACCTTGGGACTAGCGGGGAACAATGAGCAGTTCTTC

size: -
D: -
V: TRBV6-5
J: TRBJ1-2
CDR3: CASSYSGQSYGYTF
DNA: TGTGCCAGCAGTTACTCCGGACAGAGCTATGGCTACACCTTC

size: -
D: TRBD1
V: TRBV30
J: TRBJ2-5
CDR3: CAWRVDREETQYF
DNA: TGTGCCTGGCGAGTAGACAGGGAAGAGACCCAGTACTTC

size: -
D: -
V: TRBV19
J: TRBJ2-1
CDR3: CASSFGNYNEQFF
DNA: TGTGCCAGTAGCTTTGGGAACTACAATGAGCAGTTCTTC

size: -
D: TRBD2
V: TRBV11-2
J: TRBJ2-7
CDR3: CASSLYLAGVSEQYF
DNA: TGTGCCAGCAGCTTATACCTAGCGGGAGTCTCCGAGCAGTACTTC

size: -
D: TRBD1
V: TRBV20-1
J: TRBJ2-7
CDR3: CSATDRGEQYF
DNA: TGCAGTGCGACGGACAGGGGCGAGCAGTACTTC

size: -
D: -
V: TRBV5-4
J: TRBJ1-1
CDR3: CASISGSGVNFTEAFF
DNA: TGTGCCAGCATCTCGGGTAGTGGGGTTAATTTCACTGAAGCTTTCTTT

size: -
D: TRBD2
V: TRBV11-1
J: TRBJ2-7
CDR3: CASSFSGRASSEQYF
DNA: TGTGCCAGCAGCTTTAGCGGGAGGGCTTCCTCCGAGCAGTACTTC

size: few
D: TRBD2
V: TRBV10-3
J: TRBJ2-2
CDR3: CAISDLTRLAGEDTGELFF
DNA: TGTGCCATCAGTGACCTGACGAGACTAGCGGGAGAGGATACCGGGGAGCTGTTTTTT

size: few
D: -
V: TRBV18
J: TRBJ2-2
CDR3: CASSPETWGTGELFF
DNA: TGTGCCAGCTCACCGGAGACTTGGGGCACCGGGGAGCTGTTTTTT

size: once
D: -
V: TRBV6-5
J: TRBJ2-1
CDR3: CASSYSGASDEQFF
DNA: TGTGCCAGCAGTTACTCTGGGGCCAGCGATGAGCAGTTCTTC

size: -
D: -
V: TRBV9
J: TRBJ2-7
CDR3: CASSVSGTWGYEQYF
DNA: TGTGCCAGCAGCGTATCCGGGACTTGGGGTTACGAGCAGTACTTC

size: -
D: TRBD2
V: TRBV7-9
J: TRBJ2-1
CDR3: CASSFSASGSNEQFF
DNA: TGTGCCAGCAGCTTCTCTGCTAGCGGAAGCAATGAGCAGTTCTTC

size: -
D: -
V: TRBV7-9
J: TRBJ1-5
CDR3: CASSLVGDDQPQHF
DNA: TGTGCCAGCAGCTTAGTAGGGGACGATCAGCCCCAGCATTTT

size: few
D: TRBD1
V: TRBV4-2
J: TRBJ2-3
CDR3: CASSQNRGADTQYF
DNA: TGTGCCAGCAGCCAAAACAGGGGTGCAGATACGCAGTATTTT

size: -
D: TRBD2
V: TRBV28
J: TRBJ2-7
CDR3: CASSLATSGRAGYEQYF
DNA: TGTGCCAGCAGTTTAGCGACTAGCGGGAGGGCCGGCTACGAGCAGTACTTC

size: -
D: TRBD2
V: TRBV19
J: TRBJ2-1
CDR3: CASSLRGGAAIYNEQFF
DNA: TGTGCCAGTAGCCTGCGGGGAGGGGCCGCTATCTACAATGAGCAGTTCTTC

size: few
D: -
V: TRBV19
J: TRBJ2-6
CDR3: CASIPGTFGANVLTF
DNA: TGTGCCAGTATTCCAGGGACATTTGGGGCCAACGTCCTGACTTTC

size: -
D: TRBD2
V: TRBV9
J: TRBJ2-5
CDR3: CASSASGRVQETQYF
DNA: TGTGCCAGCAGCGCGAGCGGGAGGGTACAAGAGACCCAGTACTTC

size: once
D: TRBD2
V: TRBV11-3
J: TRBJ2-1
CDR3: CASSQSWGEGVDNEQFF
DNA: TGTGCCAGCAGCCAAAGTTGGGGGGAGGGCGTCGACAATGAGCAGTTCTTC

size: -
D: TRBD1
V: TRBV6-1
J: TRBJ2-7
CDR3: CASSDVTGGYEQYF
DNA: TGTGCCAGCAGTGACGTTACAGGGGGCTACGAGCAGTACTTC

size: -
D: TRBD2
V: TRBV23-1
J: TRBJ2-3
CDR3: CASSPRAGGPADTQYF
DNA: TGCGCCAGCAGTCCCAGAGCGGGAGGGCCCGCAGATACGCAGTATTTT

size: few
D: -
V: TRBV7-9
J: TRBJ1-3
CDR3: CASRYSGNTIYF
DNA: TGTGCCAGCAGATACTCTGGAAACACCATATATTTT

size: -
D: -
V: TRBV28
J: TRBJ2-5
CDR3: CASNKSGLKETQYF
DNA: TGTGCCAGCAACAAATCCGGGCTAAAAGAGACCCAGTACTTC

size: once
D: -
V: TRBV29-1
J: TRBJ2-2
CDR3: CSVQGGQEWTGELFF
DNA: TGCAGCGTCCAAGGGGGGCAGGAATGGACCGGGGAGCTGTTTTTT

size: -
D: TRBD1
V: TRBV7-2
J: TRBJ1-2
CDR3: CASSLRGPYGYTF
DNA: TGTGCCAGCAGCTTAAGGGGGCCTTATGGCTACACCTTC

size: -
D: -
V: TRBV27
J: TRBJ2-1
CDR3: CASSPRDLGSYNEQFF
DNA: TGTGCCAGCAGTCCCAGGGACTTGGGATCCTACAATGAGCAGTTCTTC